The 27 T cell receptor beta chains given below trace back to one sample, sequenced in a study of T-cell reconstitution after alpha-beta-depleted transplantation in children. A library of TCRbeta sequences, prepared with unique molecular identifiers, was generated. MiXCR, applied by TCRdb to the PCR reads, yields one record per CDR3 protein. This table holds just over 950,000 distinct CDR3 sequences, around 30% found once. The sample in question was PBMCs, mostly from graft donor cells, obtained 360 days after TCRalphabeta/CD19-depleted stem cell transplant. The receptors shown here come from a boy under two years old who had a stem cell transplant for SCID, so the T cells may come from the graft donor.

The chain recombines TRBV7-9 with TRBJ2-7; D ambiguous. Germline V gene lookup returns CDR1 SEHNR and CDR2 FQNEAQ (reference sequence). The CDR3 consists of 14 residues. The V and J ends lost 5 bases and 1 base respectively, with 12 bases between them. The CDR3 is CASSRGSQSYEQYF. DNA of the CDR3: TGTGCCAGCAGCCGTGGCTCGCAGTCCTACGAGCAGTACTTC.

The DNA of the CDR3 is TGCGCCAGCAGCCAAGATAAGTGGGTTAGAGGGGGACAGGGGCAGTACTTC. Its translation is CASSQDKWVRGGQGQYF. The V call is TRBV4-3, the J call TRBJ2-7, with 9 bases fitting TRBD1. The trim removed 0 bases at V and 9 bases at J, leaving 15 bases unmatched. The CDR3 is 17 residues long. CDR1 LGHNA and CDR2 YSLEER come from the germline V gene.

In this sample, this clonotype turned up a few times. The rearrangement uses TRBV12-3 or TRBV12-4 and TRBJ1-1; D remains unclear. The V and J ends lost 7 bases and 4 bases respectively, with 19 bases between them. The CDR3 covers 15 residues. The CDR3 sequence: CASTKFSGWSTEAFF. CDR3 DNA sequence: TGTGCCAGCACCAAGTTTTCCGGGTGGTCCACTGAAGCTTTCTTT.

The rearrangement joins TRBV9 to TRBJ2-3, with D uncertain. Trimming took off 3 bases at V and 2 bases at J, with 7 bases between the two ends. This CDR3 region has 13 residues. Germline V gene lookup returns CDR1 SGDLS and CDR2 YYNGEE. The CDR3 DNA follows: TGTGCCAGCAGCGGTCTACTCACAGATACGCAGTATTTT. Translating gives CASSGLLTDTQYF.

The chain employs TRBV5-6 and TRBJ2-2, with D perhaps TRBD1 (6 bases). CDR1 and CDR2 (germline): SGHDT, YYEEEE. V was shortened by 4 bases and J by 4 bases, with 14 bases between the two germline ends. This CDR3 has 15 amino acids. Here the CDR3 reads CASSDDRPPTGELFF. Written as DNA, the CDR3 is TGTGCCAGCAGCGATGACAGGCCCCCCACCGGGGAGCTGTTTTTT.

In its sample, this clonotype was seen many times. For the CDR3, the DNA is TGTGCCACCCGGGGAACCATGTACAATGAGCAGTTCTTC. Its translation is CATRGTMYNEQFF. The rearrangement links TRBV6-1 to TRBJ2-1; TRBD2 might be the D (5 bases). CDR3 length: 13 amino acids. The V end lost 10 bases, the J end lost 4 bases, and 14 bases lay between the germline ends. Germline CDR1 reads MNHNS; CDR2 reads SASEGT.

The V call is TRBV13, the J call TRBJ2-5; TRBD1 matches 9 bases. Trimming took 0 bases from V and 4 from J; bases not matched to a gene: 9. This CDR3 contains 17 residues. Per the germline V gene, CDR1 is PRHDT and CDR2 is FYEKMQ (reference sequence). The CDR3 region is CASSLGTGGEEGETQYF. The CDR3 DNA reads as TGTGCCAGCAGCTTAGGGACAGGGGGTGAGGAAGGAGAGACCCAGTACTTC.

The chain combines TRBV6-2 or TRBV6-3 with TRBJ1-5, with a weak D call TRBD1 (6 bases). V was trimmed by 8 bases and J by 5 bases, leaving 13 bases between them. The germline V gene has CDR1 MNHEY and CDR2 SVGEGT. The CDR3 runs to 13 residues. The CDR3 sequence: CASRDKGYQPQHF. CDR3 bases: TGTGCCAGCCGGGACAAAGGATATCAGCCCCAGCATTTT.

This clonotype was observed a few times. J is TRBJ2-1 and V is TRBV7-6; maybe TRBD1 (6 bases). V was trimmed by 1 base and J by 9 bases, leaving 10 bases between them. This CDR3 is built from 13 residues. CDR1 SGHVS and CDR2 FNYEAQ come from the germline V gene. Here the CDR3 DNA reads TGTGCCAGCAGCTTAGTGCAGGGGACTGAGCAGTTCTTC. Protein: CASSLVQGTEQFF.

The CDR3 DNA reads as TGTGCCAGCAGCTTGGCAGGGGGCCAGAACACTGAAGCTTTCTTT. Protein product: CASSLAGGQNTEAFF. The chain couples TRBV7-2 to TRBJ1-1, with 8 bases lining up with TRBD1. CDR1 is SGHTA and CDR2 is FQGNSA in the germline V gene. V was pared by 3 bases and J by 1 base, with 4 bases of the junction left unmatched. The length of the CDR3 is 15 residues.

The chain joins TRBV5-1 to TRBJ2-1, with 11 bases matching TRBD2. Looked up from germline, CDR1 is SGHRS and CDR2 is YFSETQ. CDR3 length: 15 residues. V lost 2 bases, J lost 5 bases, and 3 bases stayed unmatched. CDR3 bases: TGCGCCAGCAGCTTCACTAGCGGGGGTCACAATGAGCAGTTCTTC. Amino acids: CASSFTSGGHNEQFF.

The CDR3 is CASRIDRRDYGYTF. CDR3 nucleotides: TGTGCCAGCAGGATCGACAGAAGAGACTATGGCTACACCTTC. The V call is TRBV6-1, the J call TRBJ1-2; D perhaps matches TRBD1 (5 bases). Per the germline V gene, CDR1 is MNHNS and CDR2 is SASEGT. V lost 6 bases, J lost 3 bases, and 14 bases lay in between. The CDR3 extends over 14 amino acids.

This clonotype appeared a few times. The chain has TRBV9 and TRBJ1-2; the D is unclear. V lost 4 bases and J lost 11, with 18 bases in between. There are 13 residues in the CDR3. CDR1 and CDR2 from the germline V gene are SGDLS and YYNGEE. The CDR3 spells CASSPAWPLRYTF. The CDR3 bases are TGTGCCAGCAGCCCCGCCTGGCCCCTTCGTTACACCTTC.

This chain uses TRBV12-3 or TRBV12-4 with TRBJ2-3; 10 nucleotides line up with TRBD2. The CDR3 is 17 residues long. V was pared by 6 bases and J by 4 bases, with 13 bases of the junction left unmatched. The CDR3 DNA sequence: TGTGCCAGCAGACCACACTTAGCGGGGGGAGGAGCAGATACGCAGTATTTT. Protein product: CASRPHLAGGGADTQYF.

This clonotype was seen a few times. This chain uses TRBV2 with TRBJ2-1, with 8 bases identical to TRBD1. The CDR3 spans 14 residues. With V trimmed by 8 bases and J by 10 bases, 13 bases remained unmatched. Germline assignment: CDR1 SNHLY and CDR2 FYNNEI. DNA of the CDR3: TGTGCCAGCCAGACAACAGGGGGAGGACGGGAGCAGTTCTTC. Amino acid sequence: CASQTTGGGREQFF.

This chain connects TRBV28 to TRBJ2-3; possible D gene TRBD1, 5 bases. This CDR3 is built from 14 residues. The germline V gene has CDR1 MDHEN and CDR2 SYDVKM. The V and J ends lost 6 bases and 3 bases respectively, with 13 bases between them. The CDR3 DNA follows: TGTGCCAGCAGCTATGGGGCAGTAACAGATACGCAGTATTTT. This sequence encodes CASSYGAVTDTQYF.

The table lists this clonotype with a few counts. The CDR3, as DNA: TGTGCCAGCAGCGGGGGGACAGGGGGAGGCTACACCTTC. Translated: CASSGGTGGGYTF. The chain carries TRBV7-9 and TRBJ1-2, with 11 bases matching TRBD1. Germline loops: CDR1 SEHNR, CDR2 FQNEAQ (reference sequence). V shed 5 bases and J 8 bases; nucleotides not matched to a gene: 4. The CDR3 consists of 13 residues.

This clonotype occurred a few times. CDR3 in amino acids: CASSFTGVRNEQFF. The CDR3 DNA is TGTGCCAGCAGTTTTACGGGTGTCAGGAATGAGCAGTTCTTC. This chain uses TRBV28 with TRBJ2-1, with D hard to call. CDR1 and CDR2 (germline): MDHEN, SYDVKM. The CDR3 loop spans 14 amino acids. The V end was cut by 3 bases, the J end by 7 bases, with 13 bases between.

The V gene is TRBV6-1, the J gene TRBJ1-2, with 10 bases aligning to TRBD1. The CDR3 spans 15 residues. J lost 6 bases, V lost 6 bases, and 10 bases had no gene match. Germline V gives CDR1 MNHNS, CDR2 SASEGT. CDR3 sequence reads: CASSDGPTGGNGYTF. The CDR3 DNA follows: TGTGCCAGCAGCGACGGCCCGACAGGGGGCAATGGCTACACCTTC.

The V call is TRBV12-3 or TRBV12-4, the J call TRBJ2-7, with D possibly matching TRBD1 (5 bases). The CDR3 extends over 12 amino acids. V shed 8 bases and J shed 5 bases, with 13 bases lying between them. CDR3 protein: CASGAGSHEQYF. The CDR3, as DNA: TGTGCCAGCGGAGCAGGGTCCCACGAGCAGTACTTC.

The chain has TRBV18 and TRBJ2-7; unclear D gene. Germline CDR1 and CDR2: KGHSH and LQKENI. V was clipped by 5 bases and J by 0 bases, with 8 bases between them. CDR3 length equals 13 residues. CDR3 sequence (DNA): TGTGCCAGCTCATCGGCGGACTCCTACGAGCAGTACTTC. This sequence encodes CASSSADSYEQYF.

The rearrangement joins TRBV4-1 to TRBJ2-7; D not resolved. Trimming shortened V by 1 base and J by 3 bases, and 19 bases separated the two germline ends. Looked up from germline, CDR1 is MGHRA and CDR2 is YSYEKL. The CDR3 is made up of 17 amino acids. The CDR3, as DNA: TGCGCCAGCAGCCAAGTATTAGACTCCCTCTCGGACTACGAGCAGTACTTC. Its protein product is CASSQVLDSLSDYEQYF.

This clonotype was picked up a small number of times. This sequence joins TRBV4-3 and TRBJ2-1; 8 positions match TRBD2. Per germline, CDR1 LGHNA and CDR2 YSLEER. The CDR3 contains 18 residues. Unmatched junction bases numbered 7, after V lost 0 bases and J lost 0 bases. This CDR3 is CASSQEIQAGDSYNEQFF. The CDR3 DNA sequence: TGCGCCAGCAGCCAAGAAATTCAAGCGGGGGACTCCTACAATGAGCAGTTCTTC.

The chain uses TRBV7-3 and TRBJ2-7, with 8 bases fitting TRBD2. CDR3 length: 15 residues. The V gene's germline CDR1 is SGHTA and CDR2 FQGTGA. Trimming cost V 5 bases and J 2 bases; bases outside gene matches: 8. The CDR3, as DNA: TGTGCCAGCAGCCTAGGCGGGGGGCTCGCCTACGAGCAGTACTTC. It translates to CASSLGGGLAYEQYF.

This clonotype was detected only a few times. The V and J genes are TRBV4-2 and TRBJ2-5, with D possibly TRBD1 on 6 matching bases. V was pared by 0 bases and J by 3 bases, with 14 bases between. This CDR3 comprises 16 residues. From germline, CDR1 is LGHNA and CDR2 YNFKEQ. The CDR3, as DNA: TGTGCCAGCAGCCAAGAACAGTGGGGACACGAAGAGACCCAGTACTTC. Encoded protein: CASSQEQWGHEETQYF.

A few counts support this clonotype. The rearrangement uses TRBV13 and TRBJ2-7, with 9 bases that match TRBD1. The germline V gene has CDR1 PRHDT and CDR2 FYEKMQ (reference sequence). Germline trimming cut 5 bases from V and 2 bases from J; bases unmatched to any gene: 13. The CDR3 is 17 amino acids. Here the CDR3 DNA reads TGTGCCAGCAGCAGCGGGACAGGGCATTCCCCTACCTACGAGCAGTACTTC. It translates to CASSSGTGHSPTYEQYF.

This clonotype was seen more than once but under ten times. The chain has TRBV6-5 and TRBJ2-2; perhaps TRBD2 as D (6 bases). CDR1 and CDR2 from the germline V gene are MNHEY and SVGAGI. CDR3 size: 12 residues. V lost 7 bases, J lost 4 bases, and 7 bases lay in between. The CDR3 loop is CASKGGTGELFF. The CDR3 DNA sequence: TGTGCCAGCAAGGGAGGCACCGGGGAGCTGTTTTTT.